Sequencing of this TCR beta chain was carried out in a study of T cell responses to AZD1222 COVID-19 vaccine. About the study: Second-dose groups at about 4 or about 12 weeks were pooled.

Per germline, CDR1 SGHRS and CDR2 YFSETQ. The CDR3 sequence is 15 residues long. Trimming removed 0 bases at V and 8 bases at J, with 14 bases between. Findings and limits, study-wide: Researchers took repertoire samples only after the peak T cell response had come. Just a handful of AZD1222 recipients were seropositive at baseline.

This table comes from immunoSEQ multiplex PCR, and its TCRdb copy is limited to in-frame clones, with some not included. Found here are roughly 97,000 clones, 70% to 90% of them singletons; the top ten hold less than 3.5%. Of note for this clone: As yet, its antigen is unknown.

J is TRBJ1-4 and V is TRBV5-1, with a tentative D call TRBD1 (5 bases). Material: peripheral blood, obtained on day 0 of AZD1222 vaccination. This receptor was obtained from an adult in good health. The CDR3 protein is CASSLGGRSGEKLFF. CDR3 coding DNA: TGCGCCAGCAGCTTGGGGGGCAGGTCTGGCGAAAAACTGTTTTTT.